Below, 31 T cell receptor beta chains from the same sample are listed, as sequenced in a study of neoadjuvant anti-PD-1 for oral cavity cancer listed by TCRdb under 2021. The library was built by means of the immunoSEQ multiplex PCR assay. TCRdb provides this immuneACCESS table in a form limited to in-frame rearrangements. Some clones are lacking; in checked studies, under half of them reflect an unresolved V gene, and why the rest are absent is not known. This sample comprises 73,000 or so clones, more than 75% of them detected only once. Clones ranked in the top ten supply more than 3% of the sample. This sample's time point label indicates: after neoadjuvant nivolumab, at surgical resection. The input for sequencing was PBMCs, taken after nivolumab (anti-PD-1) treatment. The receptor set was obtained from a person between 40 and 79 years old with oral cavity squamous cell carcinoma.

The rearrangement links TRBV9 to TRBJ2-7; D gene unclear. This CDR3 has 14 amino acids. Germline V gives CDR1 SGDLS, CDR2 YYNGEE. The V end was cut by 1 base, the J end by 4 bases, with 12 bases between. CDR3 region: CASSVRAMGYEQYF. The CDR3 nucleotides are TGTGCCAGCAGCGTAAGGGCCATGGGGTACGAGCAGTACTTC.

This clone is medium-sized (0.01 to 0.1%). Other DNA variants within this sample encode the same CDR3. The CDR3 reads CASRATGNTEAFF. The CDR3 DNA reads TGTGCCAGCAGGGCGACAGGGAACACTGAAGCTTTCTTT. V gene TRBV6-5 combines with J gene TRBJ1-1, with D perhaps TRBD1 (6 bases). The CDR3 extends over 13 amino acids. The germline V and J ends were trimmed by 6 bases and 1 base, with 9 bases remaining between them. Germline V CDR1 and CDR2: MNHEY, SVGAGI.

This sequence joins TRBV7-9 and TRBJ2-7; D is perhaps TRBD1 (6 bases). Germline lookup yields CDR1 SEHNR and CDR2 FQNEAQ (reference sequence). This CDR3 contains 14 residues. Trimming removed 4 bases at V and 0 bases at J, with 10 bases between. The CDR3 here is CASSSGALSYEQYF. CDR3 DNA sequence: TGTGCCAGCAGCTCAGGGGCCCTCTCCTACGAGCAGTACTTC.

With respect to this clone: Compared with germline, one end of the junction differs, possibly owing to a read error. V usage is TRBV11-3 and J usage is TRBJ2-5; no reliable D call. Germline-derived CDR1 and CDR2 are SGHNT and YENEEA. CDR3 length: 13 residues. The DNA for the CDR3 is TGTGCCAGCAGCCTAGAGCCTCAAGAGACCCAGTACTTC. Protein: CASSLEPQETQYF.

The CDR3 DNA sequence: TGTGCCAGCAGCTTAGCCGGGGTCGGCTACGAGCAGTACTTC. Its translation is CASSLAGVGYEQYF. The chain links TRBV7-6 to TRBJ2-7; D perhaps matches TRBD2 (5 bases). V was cut by 0 bases and J by 3 bases, with 9 bases left in between. Germline CDR1 and CDR2: SGHVS and FNYEAQ. The CDR3 consists of 14 residues. Full variable domain (rest looked up from reference TRBV7-6 and TRBJ2-7): GAGVSQSPRYKVTKRGQDVALRCDPISGHVSLYWYRQALGQGPEFLTYFNYEAQQDKSGLPNDRFSAERPEGSISTLTIQRTEQRDSAMYRCASSLAGVGYEQYFGPGTRLTVT.

CDR3 in amino acids: CSVAAQGTDTQYF. CDR3 nucleotides: TGCAGCGTCGCGGCACAGGGGACAGATACGCAGTATTTT. The chain joins TRBV29-1 to TRBJ2-3, with 7 positions matching TRBD1. Germline CDR1 reads SQVTM; CDR2 reads ANQGSEA. V trimming: 6 bases; J trimming: 3 bases; junction bases outside the gene matches: 6. The CDR3 length is 13 residues.

This clone was seen a single time. The chain joins TRBV6-5 to TRBJ2-1, with D possibly matching TRBD1 (6 bases). The V and J ends lost 5 bases and 6 bases respectively, with 11 bases between them. Per germline, CDR1 MNHEY and CDR2 SVGAGI. There are 13 residues in the CDR3. CDR3: CASSGLQGNEQFF. CDR3 bases: TGTGCCAGCAGTGGCCTACAGGGCAATGAGCAGTTCTTC.

The genes are TRBV25-1 and TRBJ1-4; 10 bases are shared with TRBD1. Unmatched junction bases numbered 15, after V lost 10 bases and J lost 7 bases. The length of the CDR3 is 16 residues. The germline gives CDR1 MGHDK, CDR2 SYGVNS. The CDR3 reads CATLPGTGAGGEKLFF. CDR3 sequence (DNA): TGTGCCACCTTACCCGGGACAGGGGCGGGAGGTGAAAAACTGTTTTTT.

The chain recombines TRBV18 with TRBJ2-5; D call uncertain. The germline V and J ends were trimmed by 1 base and 2 bases, with 8 bases remaining between them. Germline assignment: CDR1 KGHSH and CDR2 LQKENI. The CDR3 covers 14 residues. CDR3 bases: TGTGCCAGCTCACCACTCGCCACACAAGAGACCCAGTACTTC. Amino acid sequence: CASSPLATQETQYF.

This clone was counted a few times. The gene calls are TRBV27 and TRBJ2-7, with 8 positions matching TRBD2. The CDR3 loop spans 14 amino acids. J lost 6 bases, V lost 5 bases, and 9 bases had no gene match. Germline lookup yields CDR1 MNHEY and CDR2 SMNVEV (reference sequence). The CDR3 coding sequence is TGTGCCAGCAGTCCCGGGGGGGCCGGGAGCGAGCAGTACTTC. It encodes CASSPGGAGSEQYF.

This chain joins TRBV27 and TRBJ2-7; D unclear. V was clipped by 2 bases and J by 0 bases, with 11 bases between them. Looked up from germline, CDR1 is MNHEY and CDR2 is SMNVEV (reference sequence). The CDR3 totals 15 residues. Written as DNA, the CDR3 is TGTGCCAGCAGTTTAGTAGGCGGAACCTCCTACGAGCAGTACTTC. It is translated as CASSLVGGTSYEQYF.

V gene TRBV28 combines with J gene TRBJ1-5; 8 nucleotides align to TRBD1. From germline, CDR1 is MDHEN and CDR2 SYDVKM. The ends lost 7 bases at V and 1 base at J; junction bases unmatched: 9. The CDR3 contains 16 residues. The CDR3 nucleotides read TGTGCCAGCACTAAACGGACAGGGACGAGCAATCAGCCCCAGCATTTT. Its protein product is CASTKRTGTSNQPQHF.

The CDR3 bases are TGCGCCAGCAGCTTGGTTGTGGGACAGGGAACCGAAAAACTGTTTTTT. Translating gives CASSLVVGQGTEKLFF. This sequence joins TRBV5-1 and TRBJ1-4; 9 bases agree with TRBD1. The trim removed 0 bases at V and 8 bases at J, leaving 8 bases unmatched. CDR1 SGHRS and CDR2 YFSETQ come from the germline V gene. The CDR3 loop spans 16 amino acids.

This clone occurred a few times. The chain has TRBV5-8 and TRBJ1-5; D is perhaps TRBD1 (6 bases). The ends were cut back, 0 bases at V and 7 bases at J, with 8 bases in the middle. CDR1 and CDR2 from the germline V gene are SGHTS and YDEGEE. This CDR3 region has 13 residues. This CDR3 reads CASSLDRAQPQHF. The CDR3 DNA reads as TGTGCCAGCAGCTTGGACAGGGCCCAGCCCCAGCATTTT.

The chain recombines TRBV10-3 with TRBJ2-5; TRBD2 matches 10 bases. V trimming: 2 bases; J trimming: 1 base; junction bases outside the gene matches: 19. The CDR3 is 21 amino acids. CDR1 ENHRY and CDR2 SYGVKD come from the germline V gene. The CDR3 region has the DNA TGTGCCATCAGTGAGCAACGACTAGCGGGTGTTGGGGGACATAGCCAAGAGACCCAGTACTTC. It encodes CAISEQRLAGVGGHSQETQYF.

The rearrangement links TRBV29-1 to TRBJ2-1; 7 bases are a match to TRBD1. CDR3 length: 12 residues. Looked up from germline, CDR1 is SQVTM and CDR2 is ANQGSEA. Germline trimming cut 6 bases from V and 4 bases from J; bases unmatched to any gene: 3. The CDR3 coding sequence is TGCAGCGTCACGACAGGGTACAATGAGCAGTTCTTC. As protein: CSVTTGYNEQFF.

This rearrangement joins TRBV27 to TRBJ2-7; 8 nucleotides match TRBD1. The V segment lost 6 bases and the J segment 0 bases; nucleotides outside the gene matches: 7. This CDR3 comprises 15 residues. The germline V gene has CDR1 MNHEY and CDR2 SMNVEV (reference sequence). CDR3 nucleotides: TGTGCCAGCAGCACTGGACAGGGTCCCTCCTACGAGCAGTACTTC. This translates into CASSTGQGPSYEQYF.

The V call is TRBV5-4, the J call TRBJ1-1, with TRBD1 matching over 7 bases. V shed 1 base and J 5 bases; nucleotides not matched to a gene: 8. The length of the CDR3 is 15 residues. The germline CDR1 and CDR2 sequences are SGHNT and YYREEE (reference sequence). DNA for the CDR3: TGTGCCAGCAGCTTGCCGGGACAGATGGGAACTGAAGCTTTCTTT. It is translated as CASSLPGQMGTEAFF.

By share, this clone counts as medium-sized. J is TRBJ2-7 and V is TRBV21-1; the D call in the table, TRBD2, was not verified against the DNA. TRBV21-1 is shown as a pseudogene. The CDR3 runs to 12 residues. The CDR3: CASSQRPGEQYF. The DNA for the CDR3 is TGTGCCAGCAGCCAAAGGCCGGGCGAGCAGTACTTC.

This clone was seen only once. The chain couples TRBV5-6 to TRBJ2-7; 12 nucleotides agree with TRBD2. The junction had 9 bases not matched to a gene; V was cut back by 2 bases and J by 6 bases. The CDR3 is 16 amino acids. In germline, CDR1 is SGHDT, CDR2 YYEEEE. For the CDR3, the DNA is TGTGCCAGCAGCTTACCCCCTCTAGCGGGAGGGATCGAGCAGTACTTC. It is translated as CASSLPPLAGGIEQYF. Based on the CDR3 plus reference TRBV5-6 and TRBJ2-7, the full variable domain is DAGVTQSPTHLIKTRGQQVTLRCSPKSGHDTVSWYQQALGQGPQFIFQYYEEEERQRGNFPDRFSGHQFPNYSSELNVNALLLGDSALYLCASSLPPLAGGIEQYFGPGTRLTVT.

V and J are TRBV10-2 and TRBJ2-1, with 7 positions matching TRBD1. The trim removed 5 bases at V and 2 bases at J, leaving 3 bases unmatched. This CDR3 comprises 14 residues. Germline V gives CDR1 WSHSY, CDR2 SAAADI. CDR3 nucleotide sequence: TGCGCCAGCAGTTCACAGGGGCCCTACAATGAGCAGTTCTTC. Translation: CASSSQGPYNEQFF.

This clone is a singleton in its sample. The rearrangement joins TRBV29-1 to TRBJ2-3; 7 positions agree with TRBD1. V trimming: 8 bases; J trimming: 4 bases; junction bases outside the gene matches: 3. The CDR3 spans 11 residues. In germline, CDR1 is SQVTM, CDR2 ANQGSEA. The CDR3 DNA sequence: TGCAGCACAGACAGGGCAGATACGCAGTATTTT. This sequence encodes CSTDRADTQYF.

This clone was counted a few times. The chain couples TRBV4-2 to TRBJ2-5; 9 nucleotides line up with TRBD2. Trimming cost V 4 bases and J 0 bases; bases outside gene matches: 12. The germline gives CDR1 LGHNA, CDR2 YNFKEQ. This CDR3 region has 18 residues. The CDR3 loop is CASSRASTSGGYQETQYF. CDR3 sequence (DNA): TGTGCCAGCAGCCGAGCTTCGACTAGCGGAGGTTACCAAGAGACCCAGTACTTC.

This clone appeared once. This rearrangement joins TRBV7-3 to TRBJ2-2; 7 nucleotides agree with TRBD1. This CDR3 is built from 14 residues. The germline CDR1 and CDR2 sequences are SGHTA and FQGTGA. The V segment lost 3 bases and the J segment 7 bases; nucleotides outside the gene matches: 5. The CDR3 DNA sequence: TGTGCCAGCAGCTTTGGGACAGACCGCGGGGAGCTGTTTTTT. Its translation: CASSFGTDRGELFF.

This sequence joins TRBV2 and TRBJ1-5; a possible D gene is TRBD1 (6 bases). The germline V and J ends were trimmed by 8 bases and 9 bases, with 17 bases remaining between them. CDR1 and CDR2 (germline): SNHLY, FYNNEI. The CDR3 contains 13 residues. Here the CDR3 DNA reads TGTGCCAGCCAAAGGGGGGCCTCCGGGCCCCAGCATTTT. It specifies CASQRGASGPQHF.

The J gene is TRBJ2-1, the V gene TRBV5-1; 11 bases map to TRBD2. The CDR3 extends over 15 amino acids. The V and J ends lost 4 bases and 6 bases, in that order; junction bases with no gene match: 6. Germline lookup yields CDR1 SGHRS and CDR2 YFSETQ. CDR3 region: CASSEELAGVNEQFF. The DNA of the CDR3 is TGCGCCAGCAGCGAGGAACTAGCGGGAGTCAATGAGCAGTTCTTC.

This clone was seen a single time. V usage is TRBV6-5 and J usage is TRBJ1-5, with D hard to call. Germline-derived CDR1 and CDR2 are MNHEY and SVGAGI. The CDR3 length is 14 residues. V lost 6 bases and J 0 bases, leaving 9 bases between the germline ends. CDR3 DNA sequence: TGTGCCAGCAGCCGGGCTTATAGCAATCAGCCCCAGCATTTT. Amino acids: CASSRAYSNQPQHF.

The chain recombines TRBV6-6 with TRBJ1-1; the match to TRBD1 covers 9 bases. CDR3 length: 16 amino acids. The V gene end was trimmed by 2 bases and the J gene end by 0 bases; junction bases not matched to a gene: 4. In germline, CDR1 is MNHNY, CDR2 SVGAGI (reference sequence). The CDR3 loop reads CASSYTNRGLNTEAFF. CDR3 DNA sequence: TGTGCCAGCAGTTACACAAACAGGGGGCTGAACACTGAAGCTTTCTTT.

This chain joins TRBV29-1 and TRBJ2-7, with 9 bases fitting TRBD1. The CDR3 covers 13 residues. V gave up 4 bases and J gave up 3 bases; unmatched junction bases: 4. Germline values: CDR1 SQVTM, CDR2 ANQGSEA. CDR3 loop: CSVGGQGNYEQYF. The CDR3 coding sequence is TGCAGCGTTGGGGGACAGGGTAACTACGAGCAGTACTTC.

This clone was recorded once. V is TRBV5-6 and J is TRBJ2-7; 10 bases map to TRBD1. V was pared by 1 base and J by 3 bases, with 7 bases of the junction left unmatched. The CDR3 covers 16 residues. Germline CDR1 SGHDT, CDR2 YYEEEE. The CDR3 protein is CASSLRVTGGIYEQYF. The CDR3 DNA sequence: TGTGCCAGCAGCTTGCGAGTGACAGGGGGCATCTACGAGCAGTACTTC.

About this clone: The germline gene is not matched at one end of the junction; a read error may be the cause. The chain recombines TRBV2 with TRBJ1-4, with TRBD1 matching 9 bases. The CDR3 spans 12 residues. Per the germline V gene, CDR1 is SNHLY and CDR2 is FYNNEI. The CDR3 DNA follows: TGTGCCAGCAGTGGGACCAGGACAGGGGAGGCATTT. The encoded protein is CASSGTRTGEAF.